This T cell receptor (beta chain) appears in the sequencing data of a study of cytomegalovirus exposure and HLA in healthy donors. General observations from the study: Further analysis, carried out later, found HLA-associated TCR beta chains more clonally expanded than equally common other chains. About 87% or about 30% of the time was how often most TCR beta V segments were productive, according to an earlier analysis. Analyzed later, association rates of TCRs varied across HLA loci, with DRB1 most and HLA-C fewest.

This clone was seen a few times. Its antigen is unidentified. PCR employed 60 Vbeta and 13 Jbeta primers. Only in-frame clones appear in the TCRdb table, and some are missing; sequencing was by immunoSEQ multiplex PCR. The table lists 74,000 or so clones, about 80% of them singletons. This receptor was identified in a woman aged 40 to 55 in good health and CMV-seronegative. Sequencing was carried out using PBMCs.

The DNA of the CDR3 is TGTGCCAGCAGTTCCCGGGAGGGGGTCTATGGCTACACCTTC. Translation gives CASSSREGVYGYTF. The chain links TRBV6-5 to TRBJ1-2; tentatively, D is TRBD1 (6 bases). The CDR3 runs to 14 residues. Looked up from germline, CDR1 is MNHEY and CDR2 is SVGAGI. Trimming cost V 4 bases and J 4 bases, with 13 bases left between them.